Presented here are 7 T cell receptor beta chains from one specimen sequenced in a study of T cells in Graves' hyperthyroidism and ophthalmopathy (dated by TCRdb to the late 2010s). Receptor amplification or capture employed multiplex PCR. The instrument given in TCRdb is Illumina HiSeq 2000. The TCR beta CDR3 regions were amplified from the RNA transcripts. A first-round RT-PCR of the TCR CDR3 used the HTBI primer set with the Qiagen OneStep RT-PCR kit. TCRdb reanalyzed the raw reads on its own, using fastp at Q25 for trimming and MiXCR for clone calling, and kept in-frame beta chains. Here each entry gathers all rows of one CDR3 protein and keeps the most common genes and DNA. For this sample there are 480,000 or so distinct CDR3 sequences; roughly 14% appear just once. The ten largest account for 17% of the sample. The sequencing sample was made of blood. The receptors come from a woman younger than 35 with Graves' hyperthyroidism.

This clonotype was detected many times. The V and J genes are TRBV30 and TRBJ2-5; tentative D call: TRBD2 (5 bases). CDR1 is GTSNPN, CDR2 SVGIG, per germline (reference sequence). The CDR3 is 13 amino acids. V was pared by 6 bases and J by 0 bases, with 11 bases between. CDR3 nucleotides: TGTGCCTGTACAAGCGGCTACCAAGAGACCCAGTACTTC. Translated: CACTSGYQETQYF.

In this sample, this clonotype turned up many times. V gene TRBV10-3 combines with J gene TRBJ2-1, with 7 bases lining up with TRBD2. The CDR3 is 15 amino acids. The V gene end was trimmed by 2 bases and the J gene end by 2 bases; junction bases not matched to a gene: 3. Germline lookup yields CDR1 ENHRY and CDR2 SYGVKD. CDR3 region: CAISEGGGTYNEQFF. In DNA form, the CDR3 reads TGTGCCATCAGTGAGGGCGGGGGAACCTACAATGAGCAGTTCTTC.

The rearrangement links TRBV20-1 to TRBJ2-2; 8 bases are shared with TRBD1. V shed 3 bases and J 6 bases; nucleotides not matched to a gene: 9. CDR3 length: 15 residues. Germline CDR1 DFQATT, CDR2 SNEGSKA (reference sequence). CDR3 loop: CSASPRTGRAGELFF. The CDR3 bases are TGCAGTGCTAGCCCCCGGACAGGGCGGGCCGGGGAGCTGTTTTTT.

This clonotype was detected many times. The chain carries TRBV5-5 and TRBJ1-4, with D perhaps TRBD1 (6 bases). Trimming removed 3 bases from V and 3 bases from J, with 9 bases in between. The CDR3 covers 14 residues. The V gene's germline CDR1 is SGHKS and CDR2 YYEKEE (reference sequence). DNA for the CDR3: TGTGCCAGCAGCTCGGGGGCACCTAATGAAAAACTGTTTTTT. This encodes CASSSGAPNEKLFF.

A few counts support this clonotype. The CDR3 loop reads CASSNTRDGYNEQFF. In nucleotides, the CDR3 is TGCGCCAGCAGCAACACCAGGGACGGTTACAATGAGCAGTTCTTC. The V and J genes are TRBV5-1 and TRBJ2-1; the D gene could be TRBD1 or TRBD2 (5 bases each). This CDR3 is 15 amino acids long. Germline V CDR1 and CDR2: SGHRS, YFSETQ. Trimming pared 4 bases from V and 4 bases from J, leaving 15 bases between.

Points on this clonotype: This CDR3 is missing its conserved last phenylalanine or tryptophan, likely due to a read error. V and J are TRBV28 and TRBJ2-5; 11 nucleotides agree with TRBD2. The CDR3 covers 16 residues. V lost 7 bases to trimming and J lost 4 bases; unmatched junction nucleotides: 11. CDR1 and CDR2 from the germline V gene are MDHEN and SYDVKM. The CDR3 DNA sequence: TGTGCCAGCAAGGGTAGTAGCGGGAGGGCACCAGAGACCCAGTACCTC. Translation gives CASKGSSGRAPETQYL.

The chain uses TRBV19 and TRBJ2-2; the match to TRBD2 covers 9 bases. CDR1 and CDR2 (germline): LNHDA, SQIVND (reference sequence). The CDR3 runs to 17 residues. V shed 6 bases, J shed 0 bases, and the junction held 8 bases outside the gene matches. CDR3 sequence (DNA): TGTGCCAGTAGCCTATCCCTAGCGGGGTCGAACACCGGGGAGCTGTTTTTT. Translated, it gives CASSLSLAGSNTGELFF.